This T cell receptor (beta chain) derives from a study of control samples from healthy donors and cancer patients. TCRdb keeps only in-frame clones here, not all; method: immunoSEQ multiplex PCR. The sample holds approximately 120,000 clones, around 92% seen once. For this clone: Relative to the germline gene, one junction end is altered; a read error may explain this. The same CDR3 can be traced to other DNA sequences in this sample.

Germline V gene sequence: CDR1 LNHDA, CDR2 SQIVND (reference sequence). The CDR3 totals 12 residues. Sequenced material: PBMCs. The gene calls are TRBV19 and TRBJ2-1; D is perhaps TRBD1 or TRBD2 (5 bases each). The receptor was isolated from a man older than 75 with head and neck cancer. For the CDR3, the DNA is TGCGCCAGTAGTATGGGGGTTGATGAGCAGTTCTTC. This sequence encodes CASSMGVDEQFF.